The sequence of this T cell receptor (beta chain) was determined in a study of blood T cell repertoires in COVID-19. Method: immunoSEQ multiplex PCR; TCRdb's copy keeps in-frame clones and lacks some. Of almost 250,000 clones in the sample, around 87% were seen once. The CDR3 loop spans 15 amino acids. Germline V lookup: CDR1 LNHDA, CDR2 SQIVND (reference sequence). Unmatched junction bases numbered 2, after V lost 3 bases and J lost 3 bases. The receptor was derived from a woman aged 50 to 65 who had recovered from COVID-19. The gene calls are TRBV19 and TRBJ1-5; 10 bases align to TRBD1. The sequenced sample consisted of PBMCs or T cells enriched from blood (not recorded which). For the CDR3, the DNA is TGTGCCAGTAGTATGGGGACAGGGGACAATCAGCCCCAGCATTTT. Its protein is CASSMGTGDNQPQHF. Filled out from reference TRBV19 and TRBJ1-5, the complete variable domain reads DGGITQSPKYLFRKEGQNVTLSCEQNLNHDAMYWYRQDPGQGLRLIYYSQIVNDFQKGDIAEGYSVSREKKESFPLTVTSAQKNPTAFYLCASSMGTGDNQPQHFGDGTRLSIL.